This T cell receptor beta chain is drawn from a study of HIV-infected patients and healthy controls (dated by TCRdb to the mid-2010s). Study-level background: Whether deep TCR repertoire sequencing of small blood samples from HIV patients could capture immune perturbation and reconstitution was tested in the study.

SuperScript III was used to reverse transcribe 500 ng RNA with primers targeting the alpha and beta constant regions. Alpha and beta chain libraries were generated separately via chain-specific third strand synthesis with multiplexing indices. The protocol used a single primer pair to amplify all rearrangements within a chain, which avoided primer bias, and attached molecular barcodes to each cDNA molecule. Purified cDNA was joined by T4 RNA Ligase 1 to a 5' RACE adapter carrying a random hexamer and the SP2 sequencing primer site. Second strand synthesis was performed with Phusion polymerase and primed from the SP2 site, and slow temperature ramps were applied to favor optimal annealing. The 12-nucleotide barcode on each molecule comprised two random hexamer sequences, both introduced before amplification and concatenated. A short first PCR added P5 and P7 adapter elements plus a second index, followed by a roughly 23-cycle amplification PCR with P5s and P7 primers. The libraries went through roughly 27 PCR cycles in total, were quantified on a Qubit, were sized on a Bioanalyzer, and were diluted to approximately 3.6 nM. Sequencing of the normalized libraries was done on an Illumina MiSeq using 2 x 250 paired-end kits. Reverse transcription reactions underwent purification over MinElute columns, with elution into roughly 9.8 ul Tris-Cl. Adapter ligations were incubated for 20 to 25 hours at 16 degrees C and subsequently purified with AMPure XP beads at a 1:1 ratio. The published analysis was carried out like this. A modified Decombinator that output V, J, insert and barcode information was used to process the demultiplexed FASTQ files. Sequences that shared a barcode but differed from the dominant sequence were discarded as errors, and original cDNA molecules were estimated by counting barcodes clustered at Levenshtein distance 3. The R packages ineq, vegan, igraph and RCytoscape were used for downstream analyses, with IMGT nomenclature and CDR3 definitions applied. V gene usage was calculated across distinct sequences, with every TCR tallied a single time to avoid skew from clonal expansion. Similarity networks connected unique CDR3 amino acid sequences within a donor whenever two sequences differed by a single Levenshtein edit. The authors compiled published HIV-specific CDR3s (just over 90 alpha, 650 to 800 beta) and CMV-specific CDR3s (about 14 alpha, over 200 beta) and searched for them in the repertoires. Lower sequence numbers were not the cause of the decreased diversity in patients, as random subsampling to size-matched repertoires showed. TCRdb trimmed the raw reads at Q25, called clones with MiXCR and kept productive beta chains. Rows matching on CDR3 protein sequence are summarized as one entry with the most common DNA and genes. The V and J calls, along with clone size, are taken from TCRdb and not from the paper's own processing. The sample records about 15,000 distinct CDR3 sequences, 7% of which are singletons. 8% to 9.5% of the sample rests with the top ten.

A few counts support this clonotype. Its target antigen remains unknown. Base qualities are not at hand, and no much larger clone is one base apart. From cysteine to phenylalanine, the CDR3 is 14 amino acids long. The sequence is cut down to CDR3 DNA, 42 bases in frame from base 1. V is pared back by 4 bases and J by 1 base, with 13 bases lying between the germline termini. The germline V gene encodes CDR1 SQVTM and CDR2 ANQGSEA. Whole blood was used without cell fractionation, so the repertoire reflected all unsorted peripheral T cells. As controls, ten healthy donors without infection were sampled, and about 40% of the ten donors were sampled a second time 2 to 3 months later. For RNA extraction, 2 to 3 ml of peripheral blood was collected into Tempus tubes. The TURBO-DNase kit was used to remove leftover genomic DNA, and GLOBINclear was used to deplete globin mRNA. What the study reported, not specific to this receptor: The study did not determine donor HLA types. Compared with untreated HIV+ repertoires, healthy control repertoires had roughly threefold more distinct CDR3s and a higher Shannon diversity. Mean usage differed significantly between HIV-infected patients and controls for eight alpha and eight beta V genes. Slight age and sex profile differences between the study cohorts did not explain the observed diversity differences. Sequencing depth was restricted by the use of whole blood, which also prevented the dynamics of distinct T-cell subpopulations from being separated. MAIT cell alpha-chain CDR3s were present at high frequency in healthy controls but severely depleted in HIV+ repertoires. Size-matched repertoire data did not replicate the apparent post-therapy recovery of the Gini index in HIV-infected patients. Both the Jaccard index and the count of highly shared sequences showed that healthy controls shared more CDR3s between individuals than HIV+ patients did. Rare events from HIV-infected data received too much weight under size-matching, and comparisons were complicated by unequal numbers of distinct sequences between patients and controls. HIV-infected repertoires had significantly higher mean Gini indices than controls, possibly reflecting oligoclonality. Only sixteen HIV-infected individuals were processed, which the authors considered a major limit on how widely the findings apply. During therapy, HIV-associated CDR3s significantly decreased in frequency, while CMV-associated CDR3s did not change significantly, though most became more frequent. Alpha-beta chain pairing was not determined in the samples.

The sequence derives from an adult in good health. Source material: blood. Recombination joined TRBV29-1 with TRBJ1-2, with a tentative D gene TRBD1 over 6 matching bases. The CDR3 corresponds to CSVGQATLNYGYTF. The base sequence is TGCAGCGTTGGACAGGCCACCCTTAACTATGGCTACACCTTC.